This T cell receptor beta chain comes out of a study of read filtering for tumor transcriptome and immune sequencing. Whole-study context: Patients were approximately 17 male and some 15 female, mean age about 65 years, range about 47 to 80.

Every patient had bone marrow sampled while the disease was active. This library used roughly 400 ng RNA and molecular barcoded adaptors spanning alpha/delta and beta/gamma chains. One entry per CDR3 protein results from TCRdb running MiXCR on the reads. This table has more than 55,000 distinct CDR3 sequences, roughly 18% appearing once. This clonotype was picked up many times. The antigen is not known. The CDR3 runs to 18 residues. Trimming took 0 bases from V and 4 from J; bases not matched to a gene: 8. CDR1 DFQATT and CDR2 SNEGSKA come from the germline V gene (reference sequence). Study results and limitations: IR-seq and RNA-seq agreed better without single-read clonotypes.

This TCR came from a donor at least 40 years old with multiple myeloma. The V call is TRBV20-1, the J call TRBJ2-1, with 14 bases lining up with TRBD2. The sample comprised a population of CD138-negative cells sorted from bone marrow. This CDR3 is CSARDSRLAGGPYNEQFF. CDR3 bases: TGCAGTGCTAGAGACTCGAGACTAGCGGGGGGGCCTTACAATGAGCAGTTCTTC.